Listed below are T cell receptor beta chains from one sample, sequenced in a study of CD8+ T cells in alopecia areata. Sequencing used immunoSEQ multiplex PCR; TCRdb keeps in-frame clones, though not all of them. This sample has over 250,000 clones, with 60% found just once. This specimen consisted of CD4+ T cells sorted from blood, obtained around week 52, from a patient treated with tofacitinib. These receptor sequences come from a human donor with alopecia areata. The CDR3 runs from the conserved cysteine through the conserved F or W. D genes are given only for firm matches. Size tells how often a clone was seen (once, few, many) or the class of an expanded clone, and some rows leave it out.

j_call | v_call | clone_size | d_call | cdr3_nt | cdr3_aa
TRBJ2-5 | TRBV4-1 | NA | NA | TGCGCCAGCAGCCAAGATCCTAGCTGGGAGACCCAGTACTTC | CASSQDPSWETQYF
TRBJ1-1 | TRBV29-1 | few | NA | TGCAGCGTTGAAGGAGGGGTTGAAACTGAAGCTTTCTTT | CSVEGGVETEAFF
TRBJ2-5 | TRBV18 | NA | NA | TGTGCCAGCTCACAGGGGTCGGGGGAGACCCAGTACTTC | CASSQGSGETQYF
TRBJ2-7 | TRBV5-1 | NA | TRBD1 | TGCGCCAGCAGCCCCGGGACAGGGTTCGGCGAGCAGTACTTC | CASSPGTGFGEQYF
TRBJ2-5 | TRBV7-7 | NA | NA | TGTGCTAGCAGCTCCATGAGTCTGGGGGCTCTAACCCAGTACTTC | CASSSMSLGALTQYF
TRBJ2-1 | TRBV9 | NA | NA | TGTGCCAGCAGCGTAGTTGGGGCTAGCCCGTACAATGAGCAGTTCTTC | CASSVVGASPYNEQFF
TRBJ1-1 | TRBV29-1 | NA | NA | TGCAGCGTTGATCGCCGGGACGGAACTCATGAAGCTTTCTTT | CSVDRRDGTHEAFF
TRBJ2-5 | TRBV6-5 | NA | NA | TGTGCCAGCAGTTATGGGCAGAACCAAGAGACCCAGTACTTC | CASSYGQNQETQYF
TRBJ2-5 | TRBV7-2 | NA | NA | TGTGCCAGCAGCCCGGCTCACCGCCAAGAGACCCAGTACTTC | CASSPAHRQETQYF
TRBJ2-6 | TRBV30 | NA | NA | TGTGCCTGGACGCCCTCTGGGGCCAACGTCCTGACTTTC | CAWTPSGANVLTF
TRBJ2-2 | TRBV10-3 | few | NA | TGTGCCATCAGTGAGACAGTAGGCGGGGAGCTGTTTTTT | CAISETVGGELFF
TRBJ2-5 | TRBV29-1 | NA | NA | TGCAGCGTTGGCGGGGAGCGGAGAGAGACCCAGTACTTC | CSVGGERRETQYF
TRBJ2-7 | TRBV7-9 | NA | NA | TGTGCCAGCAGCTTATCTCCACTTGTTTTCGAGCAGTACTTC | CASSLSPLVFEQYF
TRBJ2-7 | TRBV29-1 | NA | NA | TGCAGCGTTGAAGTCATTTCCTTAGGGACCTACGAGCAGTACTTC | CSVEVISLGTYEQYF